This T cell receptor (beta chain) is from a study of blood T cell repertoires in COVID-19. Profiled with immunoSEQ multiplex PCR; TCRdb holds only in-frame clones, not every one. The sample has around 200,000 clones; roughly 85% are singletons. The participants were between about 18 and 90 years old and came from fewer than 25 US areas. The germline CDR1 and CDR2 sequences are ENHRY and SYGVKD. V shed 3 bases, J shed 2 bases, and the junction held 7 bases outside the gene matches. The CDR3 is 16 residues long. Specimen: PBMCs or T cells enriched from blood (not recorded which). This sequence was found in a middle-aged man who had recovered from COVID-19. The chain links TRBV10-3 to TRBJ2-3, with 8 bases aligning to TRBD2. CDR3 in amino acids: CAISDFERETTDTQYF. The CDR3, as DNA: TGTGCCATCAGTGATTTTGAGCGGGAGACCACAGATACGCAGTATTTT.